Below, 14 T cell receptor beta chains from the same sample are listed, as sequenced in a study of cytomegalovirus exposure and HLA in healthy donors. PCR involved 60 Vbeta and 13 Jbeta primers. Here immunoSEQ multiplex PCR was the method, and the copy in TCRdb shows in-frame clones only, minus some. The table records more than 150,000 clones, 60% to 85% of them present only once. Sequencing input: PBMCs. These TCRs come from a woman in her forties in good health and CMV-seropositive.

This CDR3 is CASSQPSGGARTGELFF. The CDR3, as DNA: TGCGCCAGCAGCCAACCTAGCGGGGGGGCTCGGACCGGGGAGCTGTTTTTT. The chain couples TRBV4-1 to TRBJ2-2, with 12 bases aligning to TRBD2. The CDR3 spans 17 residues. The V gene's germline CDR1 is MGHRA and CDR2 YSYEKL. Trimming took 2 bases from V and 5 from J; bases not matched to a gene: 6.

This chain connects TRBV10-3 to TRBJ1-2, with 7 positions matching TRBD1. V trimming: 8 bases; J trimming: 4 bases; junction bases outside the gene matches: 13. The length of the CDR3 is 15 residues. Germline V lookup: CDR1 ENHRY, CDR2 SYGVKD. The CDR3 region has the DNA TGTGCCATCGGCACCGTTCGACAGGGAACCTATGGCTACACCTTC. Translating gives CAIGTVRQGTYGYTF.

The CDR3 region has the DNA TGTGCCAGCAGGGCTACCCCGGGGGACACCGGGGAGCTGTTTTTT. This translates into CASRATPGDTGELFF. The rearrangement joins TRBV28 to TRBJ2-2; D may be TRBD2 (6 bases). The CDR3 runs 15 residues. V was cut by 6 bases and J by 3 bases, with 14 bases left in between. CDR1 and CDR2 from the germline V gene are MDHEN and SYDVKM.

This clone has a handful of counts. An end of the junction differs from the germline gene, which may be a read error. The rearrangement joins TRBV7-7 to TRBJ1-4, with TRBD1 identical over 8 bases. The germline V gene encodes CDR1 SSHAT and CDR2 FNYEAQ (reference sequence). The CDR3 is 15 amino acids. The CDR3 spells CASSSGETGAEKLFF. The CDR3 coding sequence is TGTGCTAGCAGTTCGGGGGAGACAGGGGCCGAAAAACTGTTTTTT. Combining the CDR3 with reference TRBV7-7 and TRBJ1-4 gives the whole variable domain GAGVSQSPRYKVTKRGQDVTLRCDPISSHATLYWYQQALGQGPEFLTYFNYEAQPDKSGLPSDRFSAERPEGSISTLTIQRTEQRDSAMYRCASSSGETGAEKLFFGSGTQLSVL.

The chain combines TRBV28 with TRBJ1-4; 8 bases agree with TRBD1. Trimming at V came to 10 bases and at J to 15 bases, leaving 7 bases not matched to a gene. CDR1 and CDR2 from the germline V gene are MDHEN and SYDVKM. The CDR3 spans 10 residues. This CDR3 is CATGTGWVFF. In nucleotides, the CDR3 is TGTGCCACCGGGACAGGTTGGGTGTTTTTT. The whole variable domain, remainder taken from reference TRBV28 and TRBJ1-4, is DVKVTQSSRYLVKRTGEKVFLECVQDMDHENMFWYRQDPGLGLRLIYFSYDVKMKEKGDIPEGYSVSREKKERFSLILESASTNQTSMYLCATGTGWVFFGSGTQLSVL.

This clone was found a few times. The V call is TRBV4-3, the J call TRBJ2-3; D call uncertain. Trimming removed 1 base at V and 0 bases at J, with 5 bases between. Germline-derived CDR1 and CDR2 are LGHNA and YSLEER. The CDR3 spans 14 residues. CDR3 region: CASSQAQSTDTQYF. The CDR3 bases are TGCGCCAGCAGCCAAGCACAGAGCACAGATACGCAGTATTTT.

This chain joins TRBV7-3 and TRBJ1-1; TRBD1 aligns across 7 bases. The germline V gene has CDR1 SGHTA and CDR2 FQGTGA. The junction had 2 bases not matched to a gene; V was cut back by 2 bases and J by 2 bases. This CDR3 is built from 14 residues. CDR3 in amino acids: CASSLDRVNTEAFF. The CDR3 nucleotides read TGTGCCAGCAGCTTAGACAGGGTCAACACTGAAGCTTTCTTT.

Here the CDR3 DNA reads TGTGCCACCAGCACCGGGACTAGCGGCCTTGTGACCCAGTACTTC. Amino acid sequence: CATSTGTSGLVTQYF. The rearrangement links TRBV15 to TRBJ2-5, with 11 bases matching TRBD2. This CDR3 has 15 residues. Germline CDR1 LNHNV, CDR2 YYDKDF (reference sequence). V shed 4 bases and J 7 bases; nucleotides not matched to a gene: 8.

This chain uses TRBV10-3 with TRBJ2-6; the match to TRBD1 covers 9 bases. This CDR3 comprises 18 residues. CDR1 ENHRY and CDR2 SYGVKD come from the germline V gene. Unmatched junction bases numbered 7, after V lost 4 bases and J lost 0 bases. The CDR3 DNA reads TGTGCCATCAGTGCGGACAGGGGAGGATCCTCTGGGGCCAACGTCCTGACTTTC. This encodes CAISADRGGSSGANVLTF.

The V and J genes are TRBV5-6 and TRBJ2-5, with 10 bases that match TRBD2. This CDR3 has 16 residues. Germline V gene data show CDR1 as SGHDT and CDR2 as YYEEEE. Trimming took 1 base from V and 2 from J; bases not matched to a gene: 5. The CDR3 region is CASSLSSGGFQETQYF. CDR3 nucleotides: TGTGCCAGCAGCTTGTCTAGCGGGGGATTTCAAGAGACCCAGTACTTC.

The J gene is TRBJ1-1, the V gene TRBV25-1; D uncertain. Per the germline V gene, CDR1 is MGHDK and CDR2 is SYGVNS. This CDR3 contains 14 residues. The V and J ends lost 4 bases and 0 bases respectively, with 9 bases between them. The CDR3, as DNA: TGTGCCAGCAGTGGATCCTCGGTGAACACTGAAGCTTTCTTT. This codes for CASSGSSVNTEAFF.

The CDR3 DNA reads as TGTGCCAGCAGCAACAATGAGCAGTTCTTC. Protein sequence: CASSNNEQFF. The chain employs TRBV2 and TRBJ2-1; D remains unclear. The CDR3 length is 10 residues. V was shortened by 6 bases and J by 5 bases, with 2 bases between the two germline ends. Germline CDR1 is SNHLY and CDR2 is FYNNEI.

The table lists this clone with a few counts. In DNA, the CDR3 is TGTGCCTGGAGTCCAACCTACTTTTCCTTGAACACTGAAGCTTTCTTT. Translating gives CAWSPTYFSLNTEAFF. J is TRBJ1-1 and V is TRBV30; D unclear. The CDR3 is 16 amino acids. The V end lost 2 bases, the J end lost 0 bases, and 16 bases lay between the germline ends. The germline CDR1 and CDR2 sequences are GTSNPN and SVGIG (reference sequence).

This clone appeared a single time. The J gene is TRBJ1-3, the V gene TRBV7-8; D is perhaps TRBD1 (5 bases). This CDR3 contains 18 residues. Germline V gene data show CDR1 as SGHVS and CDR2 as FQNEAQ. CDR3 amino acids: CETGPRRSGTYSGNTIYF. The CDR3 DNA follows: TGTGAGACCGGGCCCCGACGGTCGGGGACTTACTCTGGAAACACCATATATTTT.